This passage covers 32 T cell receptor beta chains from one sample sequenced in a study of naive and memory T cell subsets. The treatment: skin biopsy from PPD injection site in Mantoux-positive individual. The library had UMIs added by 3' ligation of an oligonucleotide to TCR cDNA. Amplification of ligated cDNA took four PCR rounds with SP2 and nested alpha and beta constant primers. TCRdb called the UMI-ligation and nested PCR reads again in MiXCR, with one record for every CDR3 protein. This sample carries tens of thousands of distinct CDR3 sequences, approximately 11% of them seen once, and the ten largest clones take around 3.9%. Sequences were derived from skin, sampled from a tuberculin skin test site. These receptors were taken from an adult in good health.

The genes are TRBV28 and TRBJ1-2; D is undetermined. The CDR3 has 14 residues. Trimming took 5 bases from V and 4 from J, leaving 14 bases between them. Germline V lookup: CDR1 MDHEN, CDR2 SYDVKM. The CDR3 nucleotides are TGTGCCAGCAGTGAGCCCTCAGCCGCCTATGGCTACACCTTC. Residues: CASSEPSAAYGYTF.

This clonotype has a handful of counts. The chain carries TRBV30 and TRBJ2-6; D is ambiguous. The CDR3 runs to 14 residues. Trimming shortened V by 2 bases and J by 2 bases, and 7 bases separated the two germline ends. Germline lookup yields CDR1 GTSNPN and CDR2 SVGIG (reference sequence). CDR3 nucleotides: TGTGCCTGGAGTCTTGGCACTGGGGCCAACGTCCTGACTTTC. Protein: CAWSLGTGANVLTF.

The chain has TRBV28 and TRBJ1-1; TRBD1 matches 7 bases. Germline trimming cut 4 bases from V and 1 base from J; bases unmatched to any gene: 3. The CDR3 runs to 14 residues. Germline lookup yields CDR1 MDHEN and CDR2 SYDVKM. The CDR3 spells CASSSRQGNTEAFF. Written as DNA, the CDR3 is TGTGCCAGCAGTTCACGACAGGGGAACACTGAAGCTTTCTTT.

This clonotype was found a few times. V usage is TRBV6-5 and J usage is TRBJ1-5; 9 bases are a match to TRBD1. Germline CDR1 is MNHEY and CDR2 is SVGAGI. The length of the CDR3 is 14 residues. Trimming at V came to 6 bases and at J to 4 bases, leaving 4 bases not matched to a gene. Here the CDR3 reads CASRTGQGNQPQHF. CDR3 bases: TGTGCCAGCAGAACCGGACAGGGGAATCAGCCCCAGCATTTT.

This clonotype was recorded a few times. The chain has TRBV7-2 and TRBJ2-2, with TRBD1 matching over 9 bases. The V and J ends lost 5 bases and 6 bases, in that order; junction bases with no gene match: 4. CDR3 length: 14 residues. CDR1 and CDR2 (germline): SGHTA, FQGNSA. The CDR3 here is CASSRTGVAGELFF. The CDR3 coding sequence is TGTGCCAGCAGCCGGACAGGGGTGGCCGGGGAGCTGTTTTTT.

A note on this clonotype: At one end, the junction sequence differs from germline, possibly due to a read error. J is TRBJ1-2 and V is TRBV2; tentative D call: TRBD1 (5 bases). This CDR3 spans 13 amino acids. Germline V gene data show CDR1 as SNHLY and CDR2 as FYNNEI. The DNA of the CDR3 is TGTGCCAGCAGTAGGACACCTAACTATGGCGACACCTTC. Its translation: CASSRTPNYGDTF. Looking up the rest from reference TRBV2 and TRBJ1-2 gives the full variable domain: EPEVTQTPSHQVTQMGQEVILRCVPISNHLYFYWYRQILGQKVEFLVSFYNNEISEKSEIFDDQFSVERPDGSNFTLKIRSTKLEDSAMYFCASSRTPNYGDTFGSGTRLTVV.

The table lists this clonotype with many counts. The chain is built from TRBV6-6 and TRBJ2-7; D gene unclear. V was shortened by 7 bases and J by 7 bases, with 17 bases between the two germline ends. Germline V gives CDR1 MNHNY, CDR2 SVGAGI (reference sequence). This CDR3 spans 13 amino acids. The CDR3 DNA sequence: TGTGCCAGCACCTTAACGAGTTTAGGGGAGCAGTACTTC. It specifies CASTLTSLGEQYF.

This clonotype has ten or more counts. The chain recombines TRBV29-1 with TRBJ2-7, with a possible D match to TRBD1 (5 bases). From germline, CDR1 is SQVTM and CDR2 ANQGSEA. V was shortened by 4 bases and J by 3 bases, with 16 bases between the two germline ends. The CDR3 is 14 residues long. CDR3 DNA: TGCAGCGTTGGGGAAAACTGGGGCCTCTACGAGCAGTACTTC. It is translated as CSVGENWGLYEQYF.

A remark on this clonotype: Germline and junction disagree at one end, which may indicate a read error. This chain connects TRBV6-6 to TRBJ2-3; 8 bases fit TRBD1. Looked up from germline, CDR1 is MNHNY and CDR2 is SVGAGI (reference sequence). This CDR3 has 15 amino acids. DNA of the CDR3: TGTGCCAGCAGTCTCCGGACAGGGAACGCAGATACGCCGTATTTT. This translates into CASSLRTGNADTPYF.

The chain recombines TRBV14 with TRBJ2-4, with TRBD1 matching over 8 bases. Looked up from germline, CDR1 is SGHDN and CDR2 is FVKESK. CDR3 length equals 16 residues. The V segment lost 5 bases and the J segment 0 bases; nucleotides outside the gene matches: 6. CDR3 in DNA: TGTGCCAGCAGCGTACAGGGGGGCCTAGCCAAAAACATTCAGTACTTC. Translation: CASSVQGGLAKNIQYF.

Many counts were recorded for this clonotype. The CDR3 carries no conserved terminal phenylalanine or tryptophan, so it likely arises from a read error. Because the CDR3's place on the DNA is in doubt, the DNA is left out and the CDR3 is given as listed by TCRdb. The gene calls are TRBV29-1 and TRBJ1-1. From its first to its last residue, the CDR3 has 9 amino acids. The V gene's germline CDR1 is SQVTM and CDR2 ANQGSEA. CDR3 region: CSVESGPTL.

The gene calls are TRBV5-1 and TRBJ2-4; a weak D match, TRBD1 (6 bases). The CDR3 loop spans 15 amino acids. Trimming took 3 bases from V and 7 from J, leaving 17 bases between them. CDR1 and CDR2 (germline): SGHRS, YFSETQ. The chain's CDR3 is CASSYPGQGSNIQYF. The CDR3 DNA sequence: TGCGCCAGCAGCTATCCGGGACAAGGGTCGAACATTCAGTACTTC.

This clonotype was picked up many times. The chain recombines TRBV6-2 or TRBV6-3 with TRBJ2-7; 7 positions match TRBD2. V was clipped by 6 bases and J by 2 bases; unmatched bases: 4. The germline gives CDR1 MNHEY, CDR2 SVGEGT. The CDR3 contains 13 residues. CDR3 nucleotide sequence: TGTGCCAGCAGACCCGGGACTACCTACGAGCAGTACTTC. Amino acid sequence: CASRPGTTYEQYF.

A few counts support this clonotype. This chain joins TRBV27 and TRBJ2-7; the D call may be TRBD1 or TRBD2 (5 bases each). Trimming took off 6 bases at V and 0 bases at J, with 15 bases between the two ends. This CDR3 spans 15 amino acids. The germline V gene encodes CDR1 MNHEY and CDR2 SMNVEV (reference sequence). CDR3 bases: TGTGCCAGCAGATCAGGGACGGACCCCTCCTACGAGCAGTACTTC. Protein: CASRSGTDPSYEQYF.

This clonotype was counted ten times or more. The rearrangement links TRBV7-2 to TRBJ2-2; weak D call: TRBD2 (5 bases). Between the trimmed V and J ends, which lost 1 base and 0 bases, there was a span of 9 bases. This CDR3 comprises 16 residues. Germline V gene sequence: CDR1 SGHTA, CDR2 FQGNSA. The CDR3 spells CASSLDPGTNTGELFF. CDR3 in DNA: TGTGCCAGCAGCTTAGATCCGGGAACGAACACCGGGGAGCTGTTTTTT.

This clonotype was observed many times. The chain employs TRBV7-9 and TRBJ1-2; unclear D gene. Between the trimmed V and J ends, which lost 2 bases and 2 bases, there was a span of 12 bases. The CDR3 loop spans 15 amino acids. Germline loops: CDR1 SEHNR, CDR2 FQNEAQ (reference sequence). This CDR3 reads CASSLFSGANYGYTF. CDR3 nucleotides: TGTGCCAGCAGCTTATTTTCCGGTGCCAACTATGGCTACACCTTC. Using reference TRBV7-9 and TRBJ1-2 for the parts outside the CDR3, the full variable domain is DTGVSQNPRHKITKRGQNVTFRCDPISEHNRLYWYRQTLGQGPEFLTYFQNEAQLEKSRLLSDRFSAERPKGSFSTLEIQRTEQGDSAMYLCASSLFSGANYGYTFGSGTRLTVV.

The sample holds many counts of this clonotype. V is TRBV20-1 and J is TRBJ2-2, with 8 bases matching TRBD2. CDR1 and CDR2 (germline): DFQATT, SNEGSKA (reference sequence). The CDR3 extends over 18 amino acids. Losses at the gene ends were 2 bases for V and 0 bases for J; bases not matched to a gene: 11. The CDR3, as DNA: TGCAGTGCTAGAAACCCAGGGAGCGGGGGACCGAACACCGGGGAGCTGTTTTTT. It yields the protein CSARNPGSGGPNTGELFF.

This clonotype has at least ten counts. The chain joins TRBV18 to TRBJ2-1; either TRBD1 or TRBD2 may fit D (5 bases each). Trimming took off 1 base at V and 5 bases at J, with 9 bases between the two ends. The CDR3 is 14 amino acids. Germline V lookup: CDR1 KGHSH, CDR2 LQKENI. This CDR3 reads CASSPRDRNNEQFF. As DNA, the CDR3 is TGTGCCAGCTCACCACGGGACCGTAACAATGAGCAGTTCTTC.

This clonotype was observed a handful of times. The gene calls are TRBV20-1 and TRBJ2-7, with 11 bases fitting TRBD2. With 1 base clipped from V and 0 bases from J, the junction kept 8 bases outside the gene matches. The CDR3 totals 17 residues. Germline CDR1 DFQATT, CDR2 SNEGSKA (reference sequence). The CDR3 here is CSARAMTSGASSYEQYF. CDR3 DNA sequence: TGCAGTGCTAGAGCGATGACTAGCGGGGCGAGCTCCTACGAGCAGTACTTC.

This clonotype was recorded at least ten times. CDR3 bases: TGTGCCAGCCCTAACCCTGGTCATGTATACAATGAGCAGTTCTTC. This translates into CASPNPGHVYNEQFF. V usage is TRBV6-1 and J usage is TRBJ2-1, with D uncertain. The CDR3 runs to 15 residues. Trimming pared 8 bases from V and 4 bases from J, leaving 18 bases between. Per germline, CDR1 MNHNS and CDR2 SASEGT.

This clonotype was seen at least ten times. This chain connects TRBV18 to TRBJ2-1; weak D call: TRBD2 (6 bases). CDR1 is KGHSH and CDR2 is LQKENI in the germline V gene. V was trimmed by 8 bases and J by 16 bases, leaving 21 bases between them. The CDR3 is 12 amino acids. The CDR3, as DNA: TGTGCCAGCCGGGACCCGACTAGAAGTCCATTCTTC. Its protein is CASRDPTRSPFF.

In its sample, this clonotype was seen a few times. This chain uses TRBV29-1 with TRBJ1-3, with a possible D match to TRBD1 (6 bases). This CDR3 region has 15 residues. Trimming shortened V by 6 bases and J by 0 bases, and 15 bases separated the two germline ends. CDR1 SQVTM and CDR2 ANQGSEA come from the germline V gene. CDR3 coding DNA: TGCAGCGTAAGCCCTGACAGGTACTCTGGAAACACCATATATTTT. Amino acids: CSVSPDRYSGNTIYF.

CDR3 amino acids: CASSHRDRGSGAKNIQYF. As DNA, the CDR3 is TGCGCCAGCAGCCACCGGGACAGGGGCTCGGGAGCCAAAAACATTCAGTACTTC. The chain joins TRBV4-1 to TRBJ2-4; TRBD1 agrees at 10 bases. The CDR3 is 18 residues long. Per the germline V gene, CDR1 is MGHRA and CDR2 is YSYEKL. J was trimmed by 0 bases and V by 3 bases; bases with no gene match: 8.

The V gene is TRBV27, the J gene TRBJ2-7, with D perhaps given as TRBD1 or TRBD2 (5 bases each). The germline V gene encodes CDR1 MNHEY and CDR2 SMNVEV (reference sequence). Trimming took off 2 bases at V and 2 bases at J, with 7 bases between the two ends. The CDR3 covers 13 residues. CDR3 nucleotides: TGTGCCAGCAGTTTAGGGGGACCCTACGAGCAGTACTTC. It encodes CASSLGGPYEQYF.

This clonotype was counted a few times. This rearrangement joins TRBV19 to TRBJ2-5, with a tentative D call TRBD2 (5 bases). The CDR3 is made up of 13 amino acids. Per germline, CDR1 LNHDA and CDR2 SQIVND (reference sequence). V lost 7 bases to trimming and J lost 0 bases, with 9 bases between them. The CDR3 spells CASTTGYQETQYF. Here the CDR3 DNA reads TGTGCCAGTACCACGGGGTACCAAGAGACCCAGTACTTC.

Details on this clonotype: A much larger clonotype is one base distant, so this may be a read error. The chain uses TRBV29-1 and TRBJ1-2, with 8 nucleotides matching TRBD1. This CDR3 spans 15 amino acids. Per the germline V gene, CDR1 is SQVTM and CDR2 is ANQGSEA. V was pared by 6 bases and J by 4 bases, with 13 bases of the junction left unmatched. CDR3 region: CSVTPPGQEGYGYTF. For the CDR3, the DNA is TGCAGCGTGACGCCACCGGGACAGGAGGGCTATGGCTACACCTTC.

This clonotype was seen a few times. This rearrangement joins TRBV4-2 to TRBJ1-1; 7 bases align to TRBD1. After removal of 0 bases from V and 3 bases from J, the junction contained 1 base not matched to a gene. Germline-derived CDR1 and CDR2 are LGHNA and YNFKEQ. This CDR3 is 14 amino acids long. As DNA, the CDR3 is TGTGCCAGCAGCCAAGACAGGGGGTACACTGAAGCTTTCTTT. Its translation: CASSQDRGYTEAFF.

This clonotype was found many times. This chain joins TRBV29-1 and TRBJ2-1; 8 nucleotides agree with TRBD1. This CDR3 is 16 amino acids long. V shed 1 base, J shed 8 bases, and the junction held 13 bases outside the gene matches. In germline, CDR1 is SQVTM, CDR2 ANQGSEA. The CDR3 sequence: CSVEVTRTGGRDEQFF. CDR3 bases: TGCAGCGTTGAAGTTACTAGAACAGGGGGAAGGGATGAGCAGTTCTTC.

By sample share, this clonotype is medium-sized. The chain carries TRBV29-1 and TRBJ2-3, with D uncertain. The CDR3 covers 14 residues. V shed 5 bases and J shed 0 bases, with 12 bases lying between them. CDR1 is SQVTM and CDR2 is ANQGSEA in the germline V gene. CDR3 nucleotide sequence: TGCAGCGTTCGACCCCATCTTAGCACAGATACGCAGTATTTT. Its protein product is CSVRPHLSTDTQYF.

This clonotype has more than one count but fewer than ten. The CDR3 DNA follows: TGTGCCAGCAGCCTCAGGACTAGCGGGAATGAGCAGTTCTTC. This translates into CASSLRTSGNEQFF. This sequence joins TRBV9 and TRBJ2-1; 11 bases align to TRBD2. CDR1 and CDR2 from the germline V gene are SGDLS and YYNGEE. The CDR3 is 14 amino acids. J was trimmed by 7 bases and V by 4 bases; bases with no gene match: 4.

This clonotype was detected a few times. The CDR3 is CASRPEEGNTIYF. For the CDR3, the DNA is TGTGCCAGCAGACCCGAGGAGGGAAACACCATATATTTT. The genes are TRBV7-9 and TRBJ1-3; D uncertain. This CDR3 contains 13 residues. The germline CDR1 and CDR2 sequences are SEHNR and FQNEAQ (reference sequence). Trimming stripped 6 bases from V and 4 bases from J, with 10 bases between.

This clonotype appeared a few times. The chain couples TRBV3-1 to TRBJ1-3; D possibly corresponds to TRBD1 (5 bases). Germline loops: CDR1 LGHDT, CDR2 YNNKEL (reference sequence). This CDR3 has 15 amino acids. The V and J ends lost 4 bases and 9 bases respectively, with 19 bases between them. The CDR3 sequence: CASSRRDLSRGTIYF. As DNA, the CDR3 is TGTGCCAGCAGCCGGAGGGACCTCTCCCGGGGCACCATATATTTT.